This T cell receptor (beta chain) stems from a study of graft-versus-host responses after intestinal transplantation (dated by TCRdb to the early 2020s). At the level of the whole study: Recipients received multivisceral, liver-intestinal, or isolated intestinal transplants. Every recipient was given anti-thymocyte globulin induction, followed by 3 to 4 years of maintenance tacrolimus and steroids. A cohort of about 26 intestinal transplant recipients, including one retransplant, was enrolled, and 3 patients lacking pretransplant specimens were excluded. Alloreactive clones were identified by sequencing pre-transplant mixed lymphocyte reaction products and comparing these products with unstimulated pre-transplant donor and recipient T cells. After intestinal transplantation, graft-versus-host and host-versus-graft alloreactive T cell clones in the graft, circulation and bone marrow were tracked using bulk TCR-beta CDR3 sequencing. Donor T cell macrochimerism was defined as a peak of at least 4% donor T cells among recipient peripheral blood mononuclear cells. Rather than going through the commercial service, samples from a few later patients were sequenced in-house on an Illumina MiSeq and processed with MiXCR. Overall study results and their limits: The conclusions were limited by the relatively low number and heterogeneity of the intestinal transplant patients. GvH clones turned up in recipient bone marrow, with some appearing earlier in ileal mucosa or blood, a pattern consistent with an intestinal mucosal origin. In the allografts of patients with donor T cell macrochimerism, GvH to HvG T cell clonal ratios were high. Peak levels of circulating GvH clones were associated with declines in HvG clones early after transplant.

Reading the label with the study, this specimen's time point is: cells obtained before transplantation from donor or recipient. CD3+CD4+ and CD3+CD8+ populations were FACS-sorted from unstimulated pre-transplant donor and recipient cells taken from spleen or lymph nodes. From its cysteine to its phenylalanine, the CDR3 spans 13 amino acids. The CDR3 DNA has 39 bases and is translated from base 1. According to the germline V gene, CDR1 reads SGHTA and CDR2 reads FQGTGA. Trimming costs V 3 bases and J 5 bases, and their ends lie 10 bases apart. Notes on this clone: This receptor's antigen is unknown. Base qualities are not provided; no much larger clone lies one nucleotide away.

Libraries were built with the immunoSEQ multiplex PCR assay. In most patients, genomic DNA was isolated using the Qiagen DNeasy Blood and Tissue Kit and sent frozen to Adaptive Biotechnologies for TCR sequencing. Adaptive Biotechnologies carried out high-throughput TCR-beta CDR3 sequencing of genomic DNA for most patients. The paper's processing steps were these. Adaptive's ImmunoSEQ software was the source of the TCR sequencing data for approximately 18 patients, while a few other patients were processed with MiXCR and VDJtools. CD4 versus CD8 sorting errors were corrected by removing sequences found in both subsets at a frequency ratio below 5:1. Because the origin of CDR3 nucleotide sequences shared between donor and recipient could not be assigned, those sequences were removed. To be classed as alloreactive, a clone needed at least 2-fold expansion over unstimulated cells and a minimum CFSE-low frequency of 0.002% (template counts) or 0.001% (read counts). A clone was considered mappable if detected in the sequenced pre-transplant spleen, lymph node, or MLR CFSE-low populations of the donor or recipient. The cumulative frequency of alloreactive clones was calculated as a percentage of all sequences, weighted by copy number. Imported from immuneACCESS, the table was reduced by TCRdb to in-frame sequences with V and J called. These copies leave out some clones; in studies compared against another copy, an unresolved V gene accounts for under half, and the cause of the remainder is not known. V, J and clone size reflect that table, while D and trimming were determined from the DNA. This sample comprises around 97,000 clones, 91% of them detected only once. The leading ten clones occupy around 0.2% of the sample.

The rearrangement combines TRBV7-3 with TRBJ2-5, with TRBD2 tentatively as D gene (5 bases match). The sequencing here drew on unstimulated CD4+ T cells sorted from spleen or lymph node cells, taken before transplant. The TCR was taken from a human donor who was the organ donor for an intestinal transplant. The CDR3: CASSFKGGETQYF. DNA sequence: TGTGCCAGCAGCTTTAAGGGCGGGGAGACCCAGTACTTC. The CDR3 plus the reference TRBV7-3 and TRBJ2-5 genes for the other parts give the full variable domain: GAGVSQTPSNKVTEKGKYVELRCDPISGHTALYWYRQSLGQGPEFLIYFQGTGAADDSGLPNDRFFAVRPEGSVSTLKIQRTERGDSAVYLCASSFKGGETQYFGPGTRLLVL.